The 2 T cell receptor beta chains in this list originate from one sample, sequenced in a study of CD4 T cells in relation to SARS-CoV-2 and coronaviruses. Their recognized antigens are unknown. CD4+ T cells from unexposed donors were obtained before the COVID-19 pandemic (2011-2018). The cells were cultured for about ten days before CD4+ T cells were isolated. Clones were read by immunoSEQ multiplex PCR, and TCRdb kept only the in-frame ones, dropping some. The sample shows 25,000 to 30,000 clones, approximately 80% of them seen only once. The sequenced sample was CD4+ T cells from PBMCs, cultured in vitro. These receptors were collected from a human donor in good health.

This clone was recorded only once. The rearrangement joins TRBV7-2 to TRBJ2-2; 12 bases map to TRBD2. Germline-derived CDR1 and CDR2 are SGHTA and FQGNSA. The CDR3 loop spans 17 amino acids. The trim removed 2 bases at V and 5 bases at J, leaving 6 bases unmatched. The CDR3 spells CASSLFASGGATGELFF. The CDR3 DNA is TGTGCCAGCAGCTTATTTGCTAGCGGGGGGGCGACCGGGGAGCTGTTTTTT.

V usage is TRBV5-1 and J usage is TRBJ1-6; 10 positions agree with TRBD1. This CDR3 is built from 17 residues. From germline, CDR1 is SGHRS and CDR2 YFSETQ. After removal of 4 bases from V and 1 base from J, the junction contained 5 bases not matched to a gene. The CDR3 region is CASSPGTGESYNSPLHF. The CDR3 DNA is TGCGCCAGCAGCCCCGGGACAGGGGAGTCCTATAATTCACCCCTCCACTTT. The full variable domain, completed using reference TRBV5-1 and TRBJ1-6, is KAGVTQTPRYLIKTRGQQVTLSCSPISGHRSVSWYQQTPGQGLQFLFEYFSETQRNKGNFPGRFSGRQFSNSRSEMNVSTLELGDSALYLCASSPGTGESYNSPLHFGNGTRLTVT.